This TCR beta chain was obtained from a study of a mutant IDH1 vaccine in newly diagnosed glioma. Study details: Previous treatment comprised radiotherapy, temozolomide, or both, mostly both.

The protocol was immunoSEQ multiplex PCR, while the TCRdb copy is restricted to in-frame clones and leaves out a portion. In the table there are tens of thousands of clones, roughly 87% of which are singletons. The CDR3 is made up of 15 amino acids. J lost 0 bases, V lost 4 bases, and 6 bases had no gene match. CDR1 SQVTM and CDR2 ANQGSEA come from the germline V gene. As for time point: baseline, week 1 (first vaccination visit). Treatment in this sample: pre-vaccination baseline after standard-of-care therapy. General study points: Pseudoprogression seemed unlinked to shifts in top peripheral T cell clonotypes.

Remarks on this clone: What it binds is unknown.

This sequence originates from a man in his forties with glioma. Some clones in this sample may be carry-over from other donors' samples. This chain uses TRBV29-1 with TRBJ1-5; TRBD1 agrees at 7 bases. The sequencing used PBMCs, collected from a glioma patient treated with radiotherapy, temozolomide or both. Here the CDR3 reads CSVGDSSYSNQPQHF. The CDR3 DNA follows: TGCAGCGTTGGGGACAGCTCCTATAGCAATCAGCCCCAGCATTTT.